The TCR beta chain described here comes from a study of T cell changes during pregnancy in multiple sclerosis. The germline V and J ends were trimmed by 6 bases and 5 bases, with 16 bases remaining between them. Germline values: CDR1 LNHDA, CDR2 SQIVND (reference sequence). This CDR3 is built from 14 residues. The repertoire was sequenced with immunoSEQ multiplex PCR; TCRdb's copy has only in-frame clones and lacks some. The sample holds about 86,000 clones, less than 95% seen once. V usage is TRBV19 and J usage is TRBJ1-2; D is unclear. This TCR was sampled from a female donor in good health, enrolled as a control in a pregnancy study. The sample in question was peripheral blood, obtained in the first trimester of pregnancy. This CDR3 reads CASRETGVTYGYTF. In DNA form, the CDR3 reads TGTGCCAGTAGGGAGACGGGAGTTACATATGGCTACACCTTC.